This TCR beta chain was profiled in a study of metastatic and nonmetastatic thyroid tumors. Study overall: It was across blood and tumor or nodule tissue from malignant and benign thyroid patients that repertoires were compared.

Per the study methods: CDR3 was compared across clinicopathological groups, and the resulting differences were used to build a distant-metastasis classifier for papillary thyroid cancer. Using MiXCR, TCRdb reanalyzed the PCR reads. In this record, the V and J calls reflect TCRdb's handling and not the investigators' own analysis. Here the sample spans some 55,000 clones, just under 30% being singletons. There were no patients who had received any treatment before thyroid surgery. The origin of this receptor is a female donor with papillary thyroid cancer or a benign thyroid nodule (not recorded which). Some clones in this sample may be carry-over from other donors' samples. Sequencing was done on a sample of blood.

CDR3 bases: TGTGCCAGCAGTGATGACGGGACAGGGGCATCACCCCTCCACTTT. Translated, it gives CASSDDGTGASPLHF. The rearrangement links TRBV6-1 to TRBJ1-6, with TRBD1 matching over 10 bases. CDR1 MNHNS and CDR2 SASEGT come from the germline V gene. This CDR3 is 15 amino acids long. V lost 3 bases and J lost 10; bases outside the gene matches: 6.